This T cell receptor (beta chain) was sequenced in a study of cytomegalovirus exposure and HLA in healthy donors. Regarding the study as a whole: When analyzed later, the rates of TCR association showed variation by HLA locus, with DRB1 the most and HLA-C the fewest.

Notes on this clone: Its antigen is unknown.

This PCR relied on a set of 60 Vbeta primers and 13 Jbeta primers. Generated by immunoSEQ multiplex PCR, the TCRdb table keeps only in-frame clones and is missing some. The sample consists of under 150,000 clones, approximately 61% of them appearing once. Sequencing was carried out using PBMCs. The clonotype was recovered from a young man in good health and CMV-seropositive.

The DNA for the CDR3 is TGTGCCAGCAGTGGACAGTTAGACTATGGCTACACCTTC. This sequence encodes CASSGQLDYGYTF. The V call is TRBV2, the J call TRBJ1-2; D possibly corresponds to TRBD1 (5 bases). Trimming shortened V by 4 bases and J by 3 bases, and 9 bases separated the two germline ends. This CDR3 spans 13 amino acids. The germline V gene encodes CDR1 SNHLY and CDR2 FYNNEI. Based on the CDR3 plus reference TRBV2 and TRBJ1-2, the full variable domain is EPEVTQTPSHQVTQMGQEVILRCVPISNHLYFYWYRQILGQKVEFLVSFYNNEISEKSEIFDDQFSVERPDGSNFTLKIRSTKLEDSAMYFCASSGQLDYGYTFGSGTRLTVV.